The present entry profiles one T cell receptor beta chain with its context. Its antigen is unknown. The source of the sample is a study of OX40 agonist ivuxolimab in advanced cancers. Study overall: The patients received agonistic anti-OX40 (CD134) antibody ivuxolimab.

Autoimmune disease history or systemic immunosuppression barred patients. The V gene's germline CDR1 is LNHDA and CDR2 SQIVND (reference sequence). V was pared by 6 bases and J by 5 bases, with 13 bases of the junction left unmatched. The CDR3 has 17 residues. Libraries were prepared by immunoSEQ multiplex PCR; TCRdb keeps only in-frame clonotypes and omits some of them. The repertoire holds tens of thousands of clones, with around 86% as singletons. Study-wide findings and caveats: CD8+ T cells showed, on average, more clonal expansion than CD4+ cells. The authors did not determine the antigen specificity of the expanded peripheral T cells.

The receptor was derived from an adult with an advanced solid tumor such as melanoma, head and neck, liver or kidney cancer. This chain links TRBV19 with TRBJ1-4; 9 nucleotides line up with TRBD1. This specimen was CD4+ or CD8+ T cells sorted from blood, taken in a trial of the OX40 agonist ivuxolimab. The CDR3 nucleotides are TGTGCCAGTAGCCCACGGGGACAGGGCCTGAGAAATGAAAAACTGTTTTTT. Translating it yields CASSPRGQGLRNEKLFF.